The TCR beta chain under discussion was sequenced for a study of blood T cell repertoires in COVID-19. Study details: Some COVID-19 samples were acute and others convalescent; all came from the United States, Italy and Spain.

Study processing details: How many nucleated cells were present was estimated from reference gene primer amplification. Clones were read by immunoSEQ multiplex PCR, and TCRdb kept only the in-frame ones, dropping some. That table supplies the V and J calls and clone size; D and trimming were determined from the DNA. Counted here are approximately 200,000 clones, roughly 83% occurring once; the ten biggest clones make up less than 8%. In this sample, this clone turned up a few times. V lost 10 bases and J lost 4; bases outside the gene matches: 4. Per the germline V gene, CDR1 is LNHDA and CDR2 is SQIVND (reference sequence). The length of the CDR3 is 13 residues.

The sequenced sample consisted of peripheral blood. The V call is TRBV19, the J call TRBJ2-1; 10 nucleotides agree with TRBD1. The sequence was collected from a woman aged 50 to 65 with acute or convalescent COVID-19. CDR3: CATEGQGYNEQFF. The CDR3 DNA reads TGTGCCACCGAGGGACAGGGGTACAATGAGCAGTTCTTC.